A single sample is the source of the 14 T cell receptor beta chains below, sequenced in a study of early T cells in non-severe SARS-CoV-2 infection. Via MiXCR, TCRdb re-called the 5' RACE reads, giving one row per CDR3 protein. The table lists some 25,000 distinct CDR3 sequences, about 4.5% of them singletons. Sequencing was done on a sample of whole blood. The receptors shown here come from an adult who was a healthcare worker with PCR-confirmed SARS-CoV-2 infection or an uninfected control (not recorded which).

This clonotype was seen many times. V gene TRBV9 combines with J gene TRBJ2-1, with a possible D match to TRBD2 (5 bases). Per germline, CDR1 SGDLS and CDR2 YYNGEE. The germline V and J ends were trimmed by 3 bases and 8 bases, with 15 bases remaining between them. This CDR3 region has 14 residues. Here the CDR3 DNA reads TGTGCCAGCAGCGGGGTAGATGCGGGCGATGAGCAGTTCTTC. Amino acids: CASSGVDAGDEQFF.

This clonotype was seen many times. The J gene is TRBJ1-1, the V gene TRBV10-3; D not certain. Trimming shortened V by 4 bases and J by 11 bases, and 11 bases separated the two germline ends. The germline CDR1 and CDR2 sequences are ENHRY and SYGVKD. This CDR3 is 11 amino acids long. The CDR3 bases are TGTGCCATCAGTGCCGGAGACTTTGCTTTCTTT. As protein: CAISAGDFAFF.

This clonotype came up many times. The chain links TRBV12-3 or TRBV12-4 to TRBJ1-5; D possibly corresponds to TRBD1 (6 bases). V lost 4 bases, J lost 4 bases, and 8 bases lay in between. The CDR3 length is 13 residues. The CDR3 sequence is CASSWTDNQPQHF. The CDR3 region has the DNA TGTGCCAGCAGTTGGACAGATAATCAGCCCCAGCATTTT.

Only a few counts were recorded for this clonotype. The chain has TRBV7-2 and TRBJ2-2; a possible D gene is TRBD1 (6 bases). CDR1 SGHTA and CDR2 FQGNSA come from the germline V gene. The V gene lost 6 bases and the J gene lost 5 bases, with 13 bases spanning the gap. This CDR3 has 14 residues. For the CDR3, the DNA is TGTGCCAGCAGGGTTAGACAGGCTACCGGGGAGCTGTTTTTT. Protein: CASRVRQATGELFF.

In its sample, this clonotype was seen many times. This chain joins TRBV4-3 and TRBJ2-1; TRBD2 agrees at 8 bases. Germline lookup yields CDR1 LGHNA and CDR2 YSLEER. The CDR3 is 15 residues long. J was trimmed by 6 bases and V by 1 base; bases with no gene match: 5. The chain's CDR3 is CASSQVPGGGNEQFF. The CDR3 coding sequence is TGCGCCAGCAGCCAAGTTCCGGGAGGGGGCAATGAGCAGTTCTTC.

This sequence joins TRBV25-1 and TRBJ2-6; 10 bases align to TRBD1. Germline CDR1 reads MGHDK; CDR2 reads SYGVNS. The length of the CDR3 is 16 residues. Trimming took 6 bases from V and 0 from J; bases not matched to a gene: 2. CDR3 amino acids: CASSRDRGSGANVLTF. Written as DNA, the CDR3 is TGTGCCAGCAGCCGGGACAGGGGCTCTGGGGCCAACGTCCTGACTTTC.

In this sample, this clonotype turned up many times. The gene calls are TRBV12-3 or TRBV12-4 and TRBJ2-7; 11 positions agree with TRBD1. The CDR3 consists of 15 residues. With 3 bases clipped from V and 4 bases from J, the junction kept 5 bases outside the gene matches. CDR3 protein: CASSFGGTGGYEQYF. As DNA, the CDR3 is TGTGCCAGCAGTTTTGGAGGGACAGGGGGTTACGAGCAGTACTTC.

Many counts were recorded for this clonotype. The chain combines TRBV12-3 or TRBV12-4 with TRBJ2-3; 9 nucleotides align to TRBD1. The length of the CDR3 is 15 residues. The V segment lost 6 bases and the J segment 6 bases; nucleotides outside the gene matches: 10. The CDR3 DNA follows: TGTGCCAGCAGCCCTGGGGGGACAGGGTGGGATACGCAGTATTTT. Its protein is CASSPGGTGWDTQYF.

This clonotype has at least ten counts. This rearrangement joins TRBV7-2 to TRBJ2-1; D possibly corresponds to TRBD2 (6 bases). V lost 4 bases to trimming and J lost 0 bases, with 16 bases between them. The V gene's germline CDR1 is SGHTA and CDR2 FQGNSA. This CDR3 region has 17 residues. The CDR3 region has the DNA TGTGCCAGCAGCTCGGGACTCAAACACGGCTCCTACAATGAGCAGTTCTTC. Its protein product is CASSSGLKHGSYNEQFF. The variable domain in full, completed from reference TRBV7-2 and TRBJ2-1, reads GAGVSQSPSNKVTEKGKDVELRCDPISGHTALYWYRQSLGQGLEFLIYFQGNSAPDKSGLPSDRFSAERTGGSVSTLTIQRTQQEDSAVYLCASSSGLKHGSYNEQFFGPGTRLTVL.

This clonotype occurred many times. The J gene is TRBJ2-5, the V gene TRBV12-3 or TRBV12-4; maybe TRBD2 (6 bases). The V end lost 4 bases, the J end lost 5 bases, and 11 bases lay between the germline ends. The CDR3 runs to 13 residues. The CDR3 loop is CASSSAGGETQYF. DNA for the CDR3: TGTGCCAGCAGTTCAGCCGGAGGGGAGACCCAGTACTTC.

Notes on this clonotype: A read error may be the cause here, since a much bigger clone is one base away. The chain links TRBV25-1 to TRBJ2-2, with D maybe TRBD2 (7 bases). CDR1 and CDR2 from the germline V gene are MGHDK and SYGVNS. The CDR3 extends over 17 amino acids. Here the CDR3 reads CASSEVNRGRDTGEPFF. CDR3 DNA sequence: TGTGCCAGCAGTGAGGTCAATAGGGGGAGGGACACCGGGGAGCCGTTTTTT. Full variable domain (missing parts from reference TRBV25-1 and TRBJ2-2): EADIYQTPRYLVIGTGKKITLECSQTMGHDKMYWYQQDPGMELHLIHYSYGVNSTEKGDLSSESTVSRIRTEHFPLTLESARPSHTSQYLCASSEVNRGRDTGEPFFGEGSRLTVL.

This chain connects TRBV6-2 or TRBV6-3 to TRBJ1-2; D unclear. Per the germline V gene, CDR1 is MNHEY and CDR2 is SVGEGT. Trimming cost V 6 bases and J 9 bases, with 11 bases left between them. CDR3 length: 11 residues. In DNA form, the CDR3 reads TGTGCCAGCAGCTCGGACGACCGCTACACCTTC. It codes for CASSSDDRYTF.

This clonotype was seen many times. CDR3 loop: CASSPRTGLGDYGYTF. The CDR3 bases are TGTGCCAGCTCACCACGGACGGGGCTAGGGGACTATGGCTACACCTTC. The rearrangement links TRBV18 to TRBJ1-2; D is possibly TRBD1 (5 bases). Per germline, CDR1 KGHSH and CDR2 LQKENI. CDR3 length: 16 amino acids. V lost 1 base and J lost 3, with 15 bases in between.

Ten or more counts support this clonotype. This chain joins TRBV7-8 and TRBJ2-2; D uncertain. Germline V gene sequence: CDR1 SGHVS, CDR2 FQNEAQ. V was pared by 2 bases and J by 6 bases, with 16 bases between. This CDR3 is built from 16 residues. CDR3 in amino acids: CASSLLEWGKPGELFF. In DNA, the CDR3 is TGTGCCAGCAGCTTATTGGAGTGGGGTAAACCCGGGGAGCTGTTTTTT.